The TCR beta chain described here comes from a study of cytomegalovirus exposure and HLA in healthy donors. Study-level information: Drawn from HLA-typed donors, approximately 85 million unique TCRs were held in an early data release. Study-wide results and limits: Earlier analysis yielded a pattern in which most TCR beta V segments were productive about 90% or about 30% of the time. Presence/absence results assume similar sequencing depth per donor, which may not hold. Cytomegalovirus association was listed for about 170 TCR beta chains.

The primer mix had 60 Vbeta and 13 Jbeta primers. The method was immunoSEQ multiplex PCR; TCRdb's version includes in-frame clones alone and lacks a portion of them. The sample is made up of about 130,000 clones, and the top ten hold about 2.2% of it. Germline trimming cut 6 bases from V and 7 bases from J; bases unmatched to any gene: 11. In germline, CDR1 is MNHEY, CDR2 SVGAGI. The CDR3 is 15 amino acids. A note on this clone: The antigen is unknown.

This clonotype originated in a man between 40 and 49 years old in good health and CMV-seronegative. Source material: PBMCs. The chain has TRBV6-5 and TRBJ1-2; TRBD1 matches 10 bases. The DNA for the CDR3 is TGTGCCAGCAGCTTGACCGGGACAGGGGTACTTGGCTACACCTTC. This gives the protein CASSLTGTGVLGYTF.